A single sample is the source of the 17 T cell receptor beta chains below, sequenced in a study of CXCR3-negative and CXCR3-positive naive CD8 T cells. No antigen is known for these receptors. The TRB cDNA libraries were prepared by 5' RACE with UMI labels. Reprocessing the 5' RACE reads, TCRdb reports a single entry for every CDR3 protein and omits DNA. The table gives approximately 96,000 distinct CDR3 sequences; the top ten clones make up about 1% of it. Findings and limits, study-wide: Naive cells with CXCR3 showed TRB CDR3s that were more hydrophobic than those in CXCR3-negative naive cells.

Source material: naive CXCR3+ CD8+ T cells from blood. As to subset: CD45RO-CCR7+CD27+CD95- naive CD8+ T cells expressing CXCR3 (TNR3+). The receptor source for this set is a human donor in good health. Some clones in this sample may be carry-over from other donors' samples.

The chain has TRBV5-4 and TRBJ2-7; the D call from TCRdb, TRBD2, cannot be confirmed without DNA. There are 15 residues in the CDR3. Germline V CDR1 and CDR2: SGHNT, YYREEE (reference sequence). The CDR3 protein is CASSPLAGGSYEQYF.

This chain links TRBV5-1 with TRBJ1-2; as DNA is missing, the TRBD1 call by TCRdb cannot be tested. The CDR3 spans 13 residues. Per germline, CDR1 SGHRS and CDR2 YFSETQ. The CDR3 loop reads CASSSGQGSGYTF. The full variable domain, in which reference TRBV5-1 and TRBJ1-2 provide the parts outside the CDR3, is KAGVTQTPRYLIKTRGQQVTLSCSPISGHRSVSWYQQTPGQGLQFLFEYFSETQRNKGNFPGRFSGRQFSNSRSEMNVSTLELGDSALYLCASSSGQGSGYTFGSGTRLTVV.

The CDR3 protein is CASSYSAGVGTEAFF. The J gene is TRBJ1-1, the V gene TRBV6-5; TCRdb picks TRBD1, but there is no DNA to check that call. From germline, CDR1 is MNHEY and CDR2 SVGAGI. This CDR3 region has 15 residues.

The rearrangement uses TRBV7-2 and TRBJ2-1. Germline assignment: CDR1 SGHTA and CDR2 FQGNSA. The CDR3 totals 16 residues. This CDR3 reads CASSLVRGSSYNEQFF.

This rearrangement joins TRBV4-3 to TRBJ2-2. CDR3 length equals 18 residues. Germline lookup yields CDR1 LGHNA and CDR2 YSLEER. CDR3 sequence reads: CASSQVWSGGAGTGELFF.

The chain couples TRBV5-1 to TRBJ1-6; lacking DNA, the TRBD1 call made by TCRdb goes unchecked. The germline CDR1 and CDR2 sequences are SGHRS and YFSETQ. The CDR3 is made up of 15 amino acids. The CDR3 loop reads CASSLRDRVNSPLHF.

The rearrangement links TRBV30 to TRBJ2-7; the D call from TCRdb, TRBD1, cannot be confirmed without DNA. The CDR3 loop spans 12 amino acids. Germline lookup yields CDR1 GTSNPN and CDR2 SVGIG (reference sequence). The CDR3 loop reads CAWSSDSYEQYF.

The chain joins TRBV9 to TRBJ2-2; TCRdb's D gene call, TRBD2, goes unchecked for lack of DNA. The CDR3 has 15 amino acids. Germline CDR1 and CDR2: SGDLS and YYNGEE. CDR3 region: CASCVGGTNTGELFF.

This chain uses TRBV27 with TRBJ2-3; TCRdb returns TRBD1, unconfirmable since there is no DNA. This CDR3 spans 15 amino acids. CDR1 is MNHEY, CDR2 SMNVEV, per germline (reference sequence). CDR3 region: CASSLLDARTDTQYF.

Here the CDR3 reads CASSTDRAEQYF. The gene calls are TRBV12-3 or TRBV12-4 and TRBJ2-7; as DNA is missing, the TRBD1 call by TCRdb cannot be tested. The CDR3 spans 12 residues.

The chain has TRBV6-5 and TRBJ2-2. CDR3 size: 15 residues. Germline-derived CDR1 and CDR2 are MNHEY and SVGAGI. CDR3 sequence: CASAKGSARTGELFF.

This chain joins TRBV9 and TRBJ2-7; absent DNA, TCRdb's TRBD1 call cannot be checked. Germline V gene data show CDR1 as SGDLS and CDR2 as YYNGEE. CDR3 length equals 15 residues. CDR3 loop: CASSVGDGKTYEQYF.

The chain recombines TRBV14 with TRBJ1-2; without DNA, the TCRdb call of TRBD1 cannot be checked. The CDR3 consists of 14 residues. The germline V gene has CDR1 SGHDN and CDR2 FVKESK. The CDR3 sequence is CASSRGQINYGYTF.

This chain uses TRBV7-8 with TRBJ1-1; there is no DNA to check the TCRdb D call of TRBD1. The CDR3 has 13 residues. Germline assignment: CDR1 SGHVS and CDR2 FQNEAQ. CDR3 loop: CASSPGRATEAFF. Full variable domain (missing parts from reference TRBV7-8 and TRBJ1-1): GAGVSQSPRYKVAKRGQDVALRCDPISGHVSLFWYQQALGQGPEFLTYFQNEAQLDKSGLPSDRFFAERPEGSVSTLKIQRTQQEDSAVYLCASSPGRATEAFFGQGTRLTVV.

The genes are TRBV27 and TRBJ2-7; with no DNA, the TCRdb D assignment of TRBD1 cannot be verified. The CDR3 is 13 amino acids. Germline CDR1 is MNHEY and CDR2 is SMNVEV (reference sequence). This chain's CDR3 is CASQGQTSYEQYF.

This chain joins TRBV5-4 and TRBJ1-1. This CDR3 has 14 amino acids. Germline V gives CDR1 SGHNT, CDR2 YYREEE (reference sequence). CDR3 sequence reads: CASRKGTENTEAFF.

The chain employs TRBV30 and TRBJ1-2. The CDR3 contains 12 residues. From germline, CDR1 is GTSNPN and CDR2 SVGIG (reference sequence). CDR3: CAWSGEDYGYTF.